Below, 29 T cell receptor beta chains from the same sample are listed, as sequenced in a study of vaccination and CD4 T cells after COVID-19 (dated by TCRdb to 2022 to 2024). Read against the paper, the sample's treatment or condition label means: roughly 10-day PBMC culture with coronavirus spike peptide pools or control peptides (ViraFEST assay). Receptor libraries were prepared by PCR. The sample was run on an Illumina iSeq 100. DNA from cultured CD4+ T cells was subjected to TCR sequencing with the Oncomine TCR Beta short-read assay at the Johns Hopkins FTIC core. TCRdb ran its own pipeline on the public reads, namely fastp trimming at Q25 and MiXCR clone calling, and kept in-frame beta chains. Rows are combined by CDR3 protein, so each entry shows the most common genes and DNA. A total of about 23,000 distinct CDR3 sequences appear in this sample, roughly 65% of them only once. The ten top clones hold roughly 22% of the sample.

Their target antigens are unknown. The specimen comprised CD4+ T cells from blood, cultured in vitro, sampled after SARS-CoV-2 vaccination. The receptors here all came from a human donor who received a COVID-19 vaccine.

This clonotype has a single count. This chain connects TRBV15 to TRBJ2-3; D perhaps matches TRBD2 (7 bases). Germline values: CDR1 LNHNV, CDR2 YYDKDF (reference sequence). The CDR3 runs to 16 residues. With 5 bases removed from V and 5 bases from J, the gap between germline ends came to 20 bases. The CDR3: CATSPFGGPSEDTQYF. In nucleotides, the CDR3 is TGTGCCACCAGCCCCTTCGGGGGGCCCTCGGAAGATACGCAGTATTTT.

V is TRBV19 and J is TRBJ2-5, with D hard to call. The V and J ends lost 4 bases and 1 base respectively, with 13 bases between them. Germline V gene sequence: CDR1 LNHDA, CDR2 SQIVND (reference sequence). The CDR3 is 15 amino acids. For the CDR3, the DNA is TGTGCCAGTAGTACAGGAGACACATTCCAAGAGACCCAGTACTTC. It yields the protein CASSTGDTFQETQYF.

CDR3 region: CASSGGTSLRTGELFF. DNA for the CDR3: TGTGCCAGCAGCGGGGGGACTAGTCTTAGGACCGGGGAGCTGTTTTTT. The rearrangement uses TRBV7-2 and TRBJ2-2; TRBD2 matches 8 bases. Per germline, CDR1 SGHTA and CDR2 FQGNSA. This CDR3 has 16 residues. Germline trimming cut 5 bases from V and 5 bases from J; bases unmatched to any gene: 10. The variable domain in full, completed from reference TRBV7-2 and TRBJ2-2, reads GAGVSQSPSNKVTEKGKDVELRCDPISGHTALYWYRQSLGQGLEFLIYFQGNSAPDKSGLPSDRFSAERTGGSVSTLTIQRTQQEDSAVYLCASSGGTSLRTGELFFGEGSRLTVL.

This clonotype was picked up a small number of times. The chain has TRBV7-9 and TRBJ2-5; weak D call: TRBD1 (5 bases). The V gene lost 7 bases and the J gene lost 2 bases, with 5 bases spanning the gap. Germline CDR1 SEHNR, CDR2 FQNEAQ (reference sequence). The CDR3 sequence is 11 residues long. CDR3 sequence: CASKGQETQYF. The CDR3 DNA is TGTGCCAGCAAGGGGCAAGAGACCCAGTACTTC.

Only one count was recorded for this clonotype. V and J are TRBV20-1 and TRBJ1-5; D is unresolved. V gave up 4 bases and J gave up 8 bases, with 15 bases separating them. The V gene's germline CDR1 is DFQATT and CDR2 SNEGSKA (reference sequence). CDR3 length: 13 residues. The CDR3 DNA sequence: TGCAGTGCTAAGGACCCAGTTAGGGAGCCCCAGCATTTT. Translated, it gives CSAKDPVREPQHF.

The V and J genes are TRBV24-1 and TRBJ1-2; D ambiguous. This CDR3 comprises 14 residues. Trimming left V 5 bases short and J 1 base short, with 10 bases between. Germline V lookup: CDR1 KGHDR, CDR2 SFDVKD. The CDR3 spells CATSGNGSNYGYTF. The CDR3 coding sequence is TGTGCCACCAGTGGGAACGGTAGTAACTATGGCTACACCTTC.

CDR3 residues: CASSRDRGTEAFF. CDR3 DNA sequence: TGTGCCAGTAGCCGGGACAGGGGCACTGAAGCTTTCTTT. The chain is built from TRBV12-3 or TRBV12-4 and TRBJ1-1, with 10 bases lining up with TRBD1. The CDR3 has 13 amino acids. The V and J ends lost 9 bases and 4 bases, in that order; junction bases with no gene match: 5.

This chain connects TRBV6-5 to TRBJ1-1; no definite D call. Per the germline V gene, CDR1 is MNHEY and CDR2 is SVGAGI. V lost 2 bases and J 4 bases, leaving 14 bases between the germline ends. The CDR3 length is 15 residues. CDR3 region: CASSYRPGVGTEAFF. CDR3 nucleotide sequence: TGTGCCAGCAGTTACCGTCCGGGCGTCGGCACTGAAGCTTTCTTT.

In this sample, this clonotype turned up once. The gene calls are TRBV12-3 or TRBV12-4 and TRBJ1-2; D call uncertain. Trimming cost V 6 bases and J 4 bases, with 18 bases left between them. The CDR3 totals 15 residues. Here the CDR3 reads CASSERSPLPYGYTF. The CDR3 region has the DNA TGTGCCAGCAGCGAAAGGAGCCCGCTCCCCTATGGCTACACCTTC.

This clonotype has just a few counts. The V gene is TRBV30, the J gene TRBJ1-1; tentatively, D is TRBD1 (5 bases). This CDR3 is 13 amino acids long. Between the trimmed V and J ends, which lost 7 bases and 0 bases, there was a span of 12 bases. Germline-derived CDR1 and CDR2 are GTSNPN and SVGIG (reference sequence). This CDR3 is CAFTGRMNTEAFF. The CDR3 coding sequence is TGTGCCTTCACGGGACGGATGAACACTGAAGCTTTCTTT.

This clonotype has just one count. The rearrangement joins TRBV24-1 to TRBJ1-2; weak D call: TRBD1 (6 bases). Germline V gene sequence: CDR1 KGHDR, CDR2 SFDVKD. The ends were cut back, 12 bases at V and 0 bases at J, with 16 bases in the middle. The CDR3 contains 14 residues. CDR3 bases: TGTGCCCCGGGGGAAAGGGACACTAACTATGGCTACACCTTC. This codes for CAPGERDTNYGYTF.

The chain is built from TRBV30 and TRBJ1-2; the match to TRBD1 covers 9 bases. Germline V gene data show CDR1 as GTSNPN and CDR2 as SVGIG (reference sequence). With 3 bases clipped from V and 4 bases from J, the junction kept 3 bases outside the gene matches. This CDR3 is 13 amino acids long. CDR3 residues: CAWRQGASYGYTF. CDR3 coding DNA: TGTGCCTGGAGACAGGGGGCATCCTATGGCTACACCTTC.

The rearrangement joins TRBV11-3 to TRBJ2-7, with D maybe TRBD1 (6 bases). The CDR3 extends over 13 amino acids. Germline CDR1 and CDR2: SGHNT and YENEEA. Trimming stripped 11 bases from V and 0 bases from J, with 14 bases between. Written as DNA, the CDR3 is TGTGCCTCTAAAAGGGACACCTCCTACGAGCAGTACTTC. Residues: CASKRDTSYEQYF. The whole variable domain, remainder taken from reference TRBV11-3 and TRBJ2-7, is EAGVVQSPRYKIIEKKQPVAFWCNPISGHNTLYWYLQNLGQGPELLIRYENEEAVDDSQLPKDRFSAERLKGVDSTLKIQPAELGDSAVYLCASKRDTSYEQYFGPGTRLTVT.

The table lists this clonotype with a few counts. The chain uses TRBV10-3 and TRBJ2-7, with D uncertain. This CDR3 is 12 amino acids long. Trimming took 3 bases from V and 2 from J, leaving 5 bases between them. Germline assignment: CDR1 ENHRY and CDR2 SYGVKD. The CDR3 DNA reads TGTGCCATCAGTGACCCCCCCTACGAGCAGTACTTC. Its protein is CAISDPPYEQYF.

Here the CDR3 reads CASSLEEGSYNSPLHF. CDR3 nucleotide sequence: TGCGCCAGCAGCTTGGAAGAGGGCTCCTATAATTCACCCCTCCACTTT. V gene TRBV5-1 combines with J gene TRBJ1-6; no reliable D call. The V gene's germline CDR1 is SGHRS and CDR2 YFSETQ. This CDR3 has 16 amino acids. The V and J ends lost 0 bases and 0 bases respectively, with 7 bases between them.

This chain's CDR3 is CSASSGEFTDTQYF. Here the CDR3 DNA reads TGCAGTGCTAGTTCCGGGGAGTTCACAGATACGCAGTATTTT. The chain carries TRBV20-1 and TRBJ2-3; possibly TRBD2 for D (5 bases). The CDR3 is made up of 14 amino acids. Germline assignment: CDR1 DFQATT and CDR2 SNEGSKA (reference sequence). Trimming cost V 3 bases and J 2 bases, with 12 bases left between them.

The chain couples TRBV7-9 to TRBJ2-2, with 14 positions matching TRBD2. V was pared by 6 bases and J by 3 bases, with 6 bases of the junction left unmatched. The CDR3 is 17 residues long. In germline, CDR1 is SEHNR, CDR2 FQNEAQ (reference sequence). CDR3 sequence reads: CASRGTSGGRDTGELFF. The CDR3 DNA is TGTGCCAGCAGGGGGACTAGCGGGGGCCGGGACACCGGGGAGCTGTTTTTT.

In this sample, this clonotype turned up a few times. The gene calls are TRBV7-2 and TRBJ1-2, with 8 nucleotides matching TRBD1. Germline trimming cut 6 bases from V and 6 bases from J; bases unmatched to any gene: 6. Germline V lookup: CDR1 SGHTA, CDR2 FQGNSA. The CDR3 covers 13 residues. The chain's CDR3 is CASSSGQGHGYTF. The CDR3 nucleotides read TGTGCCAGCAGTTCAGGACAGGGCCATGGCTACACCTTC.

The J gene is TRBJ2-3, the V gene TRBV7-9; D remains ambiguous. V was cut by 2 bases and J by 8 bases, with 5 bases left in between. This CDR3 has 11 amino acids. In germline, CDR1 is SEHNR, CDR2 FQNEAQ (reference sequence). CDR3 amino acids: CASSLSATQYF. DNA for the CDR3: TGTGCCAGCAGCTTATCCGCTACGCAGTATTTT.

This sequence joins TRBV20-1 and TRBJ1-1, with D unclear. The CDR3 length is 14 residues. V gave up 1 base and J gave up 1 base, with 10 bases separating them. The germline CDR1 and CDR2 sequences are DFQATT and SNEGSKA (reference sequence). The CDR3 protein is CSARVPGGNTEAFF. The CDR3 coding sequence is TGCAGTGCTAGAGTGCCAGGTGGGAACACTGAAGCTTTCTTT.

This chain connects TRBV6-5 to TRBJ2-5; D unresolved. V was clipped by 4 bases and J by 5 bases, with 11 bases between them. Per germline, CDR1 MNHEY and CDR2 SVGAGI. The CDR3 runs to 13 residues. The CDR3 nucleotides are TGTGCCAGCAGTTCCATAGCTTTGGAGACCCAGTACTTC. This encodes CASSSIALETQYF.

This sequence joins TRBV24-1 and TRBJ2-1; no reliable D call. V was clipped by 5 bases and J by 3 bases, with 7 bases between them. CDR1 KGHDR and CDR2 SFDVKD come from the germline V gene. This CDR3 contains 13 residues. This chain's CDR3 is CATSGQVYNEQFF. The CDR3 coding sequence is TGTGCCACCAGTGGGCAGGTCTACAATGAGCAGTTCTTC.

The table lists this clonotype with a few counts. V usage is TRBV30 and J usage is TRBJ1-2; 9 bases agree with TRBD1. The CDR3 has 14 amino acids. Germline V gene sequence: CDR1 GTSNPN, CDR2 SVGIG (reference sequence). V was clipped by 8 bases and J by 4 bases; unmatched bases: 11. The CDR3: CALEQGASSYGYTF. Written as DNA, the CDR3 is TGTGCCCTGGAACAGGGGGCATCCTCCTATGGCTACACCTTC.

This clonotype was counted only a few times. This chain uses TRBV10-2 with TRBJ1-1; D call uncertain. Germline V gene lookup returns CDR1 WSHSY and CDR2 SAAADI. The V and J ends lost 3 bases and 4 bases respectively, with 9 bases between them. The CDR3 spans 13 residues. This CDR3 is CASSEFGSTEAFF. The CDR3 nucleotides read TGCGCCAGCAGTGAATTTGGCAGCACTGAAGCTTTCTTT.

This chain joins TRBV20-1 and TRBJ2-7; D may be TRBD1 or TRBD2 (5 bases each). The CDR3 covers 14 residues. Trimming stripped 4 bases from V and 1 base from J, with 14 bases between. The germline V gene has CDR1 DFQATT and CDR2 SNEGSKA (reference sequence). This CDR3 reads CSAIYGTLSYEQYF. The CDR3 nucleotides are TGCAGTGCTATATATGGGACGTTATCCTACGAGCAGTACTTC.

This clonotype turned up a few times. The CDR3 coding sequence is TGTGCCAGCAGTTACCGGCAGGGCCGGGACACCATATATTTT. Translated, it gives CASSYRQGRDTIYF. The V call is TRBV6-5, the J call TRBJ1-3; D is perhaps TRBD1 (5 bases). V was trimmed by 2 bases and J by 8 bases, leaving 13 bases between them. Germline V gives CDR1 MNHEY, CDR2 SVGAGI. The CDR3 is made up of 14 amino acids.

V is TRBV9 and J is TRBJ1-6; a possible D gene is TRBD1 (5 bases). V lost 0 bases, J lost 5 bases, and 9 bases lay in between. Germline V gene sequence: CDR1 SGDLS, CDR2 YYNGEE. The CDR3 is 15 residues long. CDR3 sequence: CASSVEGADNSPLHF. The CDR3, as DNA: TGTGCCAGCAGCGTAGAAGGGGCTGATAATTCACCCCTCCACTTT.

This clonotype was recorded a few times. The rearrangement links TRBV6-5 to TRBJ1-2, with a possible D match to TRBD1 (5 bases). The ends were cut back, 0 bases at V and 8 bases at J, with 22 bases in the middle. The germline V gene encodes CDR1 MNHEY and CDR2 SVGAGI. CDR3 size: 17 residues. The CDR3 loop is CASSYSSFSGGRGGYTF. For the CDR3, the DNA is TGTGCCAGCAGTTACTCGAGTTTCAGTGGGGGAAGGGGCGGCTACACCTTC.

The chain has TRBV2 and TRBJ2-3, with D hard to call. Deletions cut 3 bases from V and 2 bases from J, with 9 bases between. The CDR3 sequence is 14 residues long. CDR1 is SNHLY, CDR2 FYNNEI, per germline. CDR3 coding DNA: TGTGCCAGCAGTGAGGACCGATACACAGATACGCAGTATTTT. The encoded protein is CASSEDRYTDTQYF.